The 5 T cell receptor beta chains presented below share a single source sample, sequenced in a study of blood T cell repertoires in COVID-19. TCRdb's table, derived via immunoSEQ multiplex PCR, lists solely in-frame clones and lacks some. The data hold approximately 150,000 clones, with over 80% observed a single time. The source material was peripheral blood. These receptors were taken from a woman between 65 and 79 years old with acute or convalescent COVID-19.

The chain is built from TRBV28 and TRBJ1-4; tentatively, D is TRBD1 (5 bases). CDR1 is MDHEN and CDR2 is SYDVKM in the germline V gene. This CDR3 is built from 15 residues. The germline V and J ends were trimmed by 4 bases and 8 bases, with 17 bases remaining between them. CDR3 region: CASSSPGTGGEKLFF. The CDR3 DNA reads TGTGCCAGCAGTTCACCCGGGACGGGGGGGGAAAAACTGTTTTTT.

V is TRBV2 and J is TRBJ2-3; a weak D match, TRBD1 (6 bases). Trimming shortened V by 1 base and J by 7 bases, and 24 bases separated the two germline ends. The CDR3 is 18 residues long. CDR1 is SNHLY and CDR2 is FYNNEI in the germline V gene. CDR3 loop: CASSEVPASTGSFNTQYF. The CDR3 region has the DNA TGTGCCAGCAGTGAAGTCCCCGCCTCGACAGGTTCATTTAATACGCAGTATTTT. Full variable domain (outside the CDR3, taken from reference TRBV2 and TRBJ2-3): EPEVTQTPSHQVTQMGQEVILRCVPISNHLYFYWYRQILGQKVEFLVSFYNNEISEKSEIFDDQFSVERPDGSNFTLKIRSTKLEDSAMYFCASSEVPASTGSFNTQYFGPGTRLTVL.

The J gene is TRBJ2-2, the V gene TRBV5-1, with a weak D call TRBD2 (5 bases). Germline V CDR1 and CDR2: SGHRS, YFSETQ. Trimming pared 2 bases from V and 7 bases from J, leaving 18 bases between. This CDR3 is 16 amino acids long. The CDR3 nucleotides are TGCGCCAGCAGCTTTTTAGCGCGCCAGCGCGGCGGGGAGCTGTTTTTT. As protein: CASSFLARQRGGELFF.

This clone occurred a few times. The J gene is TRBJ2-3, the V gene TRBV24-1, with TRBD1 as a possible D gene (6 bases). The CDR3 is 12 residues long. Germline CDR1 is KGHDR and CDR2 is SFDVKD. The V gene lost 9 bases and the J gene lost 4 bases, with 10 bases spanning the gap. CDR3 DNA sequence: TGTGCCACCGGCAGGGGACCAGATACGCAGTATTTT. It codes for CATGRGPDTQYF.

The genes are TRBV6-6 and TRBJ1-2, with 10 bases aligning to TRBD1. This CDR3 contains 14 residues. With 3 bases clipped from V and 8 bases from J, the junction kept 6 bases outside the gene matches. Germline CDR1 MNHNY, CDR2 SVGAGI (reference sequence). CDR3 DNA sequence: TGTGCCAGCAGTTATGGGACAGGGGATTTCGGCTACACCTTC. This codes for CASSYGTGDFGYTF.